These T cell receptor beta chains were read from a single sample in a study of blood T cell repertoires in COVID-19. The data were produced by immunoSEQ multiplex PCR, yet TCRdb's version contains in-frame clones alone and is incomplete. The data contain 250,000 to 350,000 clones, about 85% of them singletons. The sequencing input was PBMCs or T cells enriched from blood (not recorded which). The receptors were sampled from a woman aged 45-60 years who had recovered from COVID-19. CDR3s include the opening cysteine and the closing phenylalanine or tryptophan. The order of the fields is D gene, clone size, V gene, J gene, CDR3 DNA, CDR3 protein. A D gene is named only where the DNA matches it firmly. Only some rows state a clone size, as once, few, many or a class for expanded clones.

d_call: NA
clone_size: NA
v_call: TRBV29-1
j_call: TRBJ1-1
cdr3_nt: TGCAGCGTTGGAGGGTACACTGAAGCTTTCTTT
cdr3_aa: CSVGGYTEAFF

d_call: NA
clone_size: NA
v_call: TRBV6-5
j_call: TRBJ2-1
cdr3_nt: TGTGCCAGCAGTTACTCAGTGGGAGTAGACAATGAGCAGTTCTTC
cdr3_aa: CASSYSVGVDNEQFF

d_call: NA
clone_size: NA
v_call: TRBV15
j_call: TRBJ1-1
cdr3_nt: TGTGCCACCAGCGGGAGGTTGAACACTGAAGCTTTCTTT
cdr3_aa: CATSGRLNTEAFF

d_call: NA
clone_size: NA
v_call: TRBV28
j_call: TRBJ1-6
cdr3_nt: TGTGCCAGCAGCTCGCGCTCCGGGGGAAATTCACCCCTCCACTTT
cdr3_aa: CASSSRSGGNSPLHF

d_call: NA
clone_size: NA
v_call: TRBV29-1
j_call: TRBJ2-6
cdr3_nt: TGCAGCGCCGGACAAACTGGGGCCAACGTCCTGACTTTC
cdr3_aa: CSAGQTGANVLTF

d_call: NA
clone_size: NA
v_call: TRBV7-8
j_call: TRBJ1-1
cdr3_nt: TGTGCCAGCAGCTTCGCAGCGATGAACACTGAAGCTTTCTTT
cdr3_aa: CASSFAAMNTEAFF

d_call: NA
clone_size: NA
v_call: TRBV29-1
j_call: TRBJ1-1
cdr3_nt: TGCAGCGCAGGGGTGAACACTGAAGCTTTCTTT
cdr3_aa: CSAGVNTEAFF

d_call: TRBD1
clone_size: once
v_call: TRBV5-1
j_call: TRBJ1-4
cdr3_nt: TGCGCCAGCAGCCGGGACAGGGCTAATGAAAAACTGTTTTTT
cdr3_aa: CASSRDRANEKLFF

d_call: TRBD1
clone_size: NA
v_call: TRBV5-4
j_call: TRBJ2-3
cdr3_nt: TGTGCCAGCAGCCTTGAGGACAGGGCGACAGATACGCAGTATTTT
cdr3_aa: CASSLEDRATDTQYF

d_call: TRBD2
clone_size: once
v_call: TRBV11-2
j_call: TRBJ2-2
cdr3_nt: TGTGCCAGCAGTTTTCACATAAGCGGGACGGGCACCGGGGAGCTGTTTTTT
cdr3_aa: CASSFHISGTGTGELFF

d_call: TRBD2
clone_size: NA
v_call: TRBV7-2
j_call: TRBJ2-3
cdr3_nt: TGTGCCAGCAGCCGTACTAGCGGGGGCACAGATACGCAGTATTTT
cdr3_aa: CASSRTSGGTDTQYF

d_call: TRBD1
clone_size: NA
v_call: TRBV2
j_call: TRBJ2-5
cdr3_nt: TGTGCCAGCAGTCCGGACAGGGGGGTGAAAGAGACCCAGTACTTC
cdr3_aa: CASSPDRGVKETQYF

d_call: NA
clone_size: NA
v_call: TRBV19
j_call: TRBJ1-3
cdr3_nt: TGTGCCAGTAGCCTCCGAACAGCTAATGGAAACACCATATATTTT
cdr3_aa: CASSLRTANGNTIYF

d_call: TRBD1
clone_size: NA
v_call: TRBV11-2
j_call: TRBJ1-4
cdr3_nt: TGTGCCAGCAGCTTAGGGCAACAGGGGGCTTTTGAAAAACTGTTTTTT
cdr3_aa: CASSLGQQGAFEKLFF

d_call: NA
clone_size: NA
v_call: TRBV27
j_call: TRBJ1-5
cdr3_nt: TGTGCCAGCAGTTTACTAGGGGAAAATCAGCCCCAGCATTTT
cdr3_aa: CASSLLGENQPQHF

d_call: NA
clone_size: few
v_call: TRBV19
j_call: TRBJ1-3
cdr3_nt: TGTGCCAGTAGTTTCGCGGACAGACGGATTGGAAACACCATATATTTT
cdr3_aa: CASSFADRRIGNTIYF

d_call: NA
clone_size: NA
v_call: TRBV27
j_call: TRBJ1-5
cdr3_nt: TGTGCCAGCAGTTCAGGTTATAGCAATCAGCCCCAGCATTTT
cdr3_aa: CASSSGYSNQPQHF

d_call: NA
clone_size: NA
v_call: TRBV27
j_call: TRBJ2-1
cdr3_nt: TGTGCCACTCGAAGACTAGTTTACAATGAGCAGTTCTTC
cdr3_aa: CATRRLVYNEQFF

d_call: NA
clone_size: NA
v_call: TRBV5-1
j_call: TRBJ2-7
cdr3_nt: TGCGCCAGCAGCTTGGTGGTCAGTTCCTACGAGCAGTACTTC
cdr3_aa: CASSLVVSSYEQYF

d_call: TRBD2
clone_size: NA
v_call: TRBV2
j_call: TRBJ2-3
cdr3_nt: TGTGCCAGCGGAACGGGACTAGGACCAGATACGCAGTATTTT
cdr3_aa: CASGTGLGPDTQYF

d_call: TRBD2
clone_size: once
v_call: TRBV5-1
j_call: TRBJ2-1
cdr3_nt: TGCGCCAGCAGCTTGAGACTAGCGGAAAACAATGAGCAGTTCTTC
cdr3_aa: CASSLRLAENNEQFF

d_call: NA
clone_size: NA
v_call: TRBV10-2
j_call: TRBJ1-5
cdr3_nt: TGCGCCAGCAGCTCGTCGGGGGGAAGAGGCAATCAGCCCCAGCATTTT
cdr3_aa: CASSSSGGRGNQPQHF

d_call: NA
clone_size: NA
v_call: TRBV2
j_call: TRBJ1-5
cdr3_nt: TGTGCCAGCAGTACCCGACAGGCGCAGCCCCAGCATTTT
cdr3_aa: CASSTRQAQPQHF

d_call: TRBD1
clone_size: NA
v_call: TRBV7-8
j_call: TRBJ1-1
cdr3_nt: TGTGCCAGCAGCCCGTGGACAGGGGGCACTGAAGCTTTCTTT
cdr3_aa: CASSPWTGGTEAFF

d_call: NA
clone_size: NA
v_call: TRBV30
j_call: TRBJ1-1
cdr3_nt: TGTGCCTGGAGTGTTGGGGGCGCCACTGAAGCTTTCTTT
cdr3_aa: CAWSVGGATEAFF

d_call: NA
clone_size: NA
v_call: TRBV15
j_call: TRBJ2-5
cdr3_nt: TGTGCCACCAGCACGGGCAACGGGGGATGGACCCAGTACTTC
cdr3_aa: CATSTGNGGWTQYF

d_call: TRBD1
clone_size: NA
v_call: TRBV10-1
j_call: TRBJ2-7
cdr3_nt: TGCGCCAGCAGGCCGGACAGGGATAGGAACGAGCAGTACTTC
cdr3_aa: CASRPDRDRNEQYF

d_call: TRBD1
clone_size: NA
v_call: TRBV27
j_call: TRBJ1-5
cdr3_nt: TGTGCCAGCAGTGCCGACAGGGTTAGTAATCAGCCCCAGCATTTT
cdr3_aa: CASSADRVSNQPQHF

d_call: NA
clone_size: NA
v_call: TRBV3-1/TRBV3-2
j_call: TRBJ2-5
cdr3_nt: TGTGCCAGCAGCCCTCTAGAGACCCTACGAGAGACCCAGTACTTC
cdr3_aa: CASSPLETLRETQYF

d_call: TRBD1
clone_size: NA
v_call: TRBV2
j_call: TRBJ2-7
cdr3_nt: TGTGCCAGCAGCTGGGACAGGGGGGCCTACGAGCAGTACTTC
cdr3_aa: CASSWDRGAYEQYF

d_call: TRBD1
clone_size: NA
v_call: TRBV5-1
j_call: TRBJ1-6
cdr3_nt: TGCGCCAGCAACTCCCAGGGGGATAATTCACCCCTCCACTTT
cdr3_aa: CASNSQGDNSPLHF

d_call: TRBD1
clone_size: NA
v_call: TRBV2
j_call: TRBJ1-1
cdr3_nt: TGTGCCAGCTCGGGACAGGCCCTTGGCACTGAAGCTTTCTTT
cdr3_aa: CASSGQALGTEAFF

d_call: TRBD2
clone_size: NA
v_call: TRBV7-6
j_call: TRBJ2-7
cdr3_nt: TGTGCCAGCAGCTTAAGGACTAGCGGGAGGAATGAGCAGTACTTC
cdr3_aa: CASSLRTSGRNEQYF

d_call: NA
clone_size: NA
v_call: TRBV29-1
j_call: TRBJ2-3
cdr3_nt: TGCAGCGTTCTGCTAGCGCTTGGCACAGATACGCAGTATTTT
cdr3_aa: CSVLLALGTDTQYF

d_call: NA
clone_size: NA
v_call: TRBV7-2
j_call: TRBJ2-7
cdr3_nt: TGTGCCAGCAGCTTAACTAGCTCTTACGAGCAGTACTTC
cdr3_aa: CASSLTSSYEQYF

d_call: NA
clone_size: NA
v_call: TRBV6-5
j_call: TRBJ1-3
cdr3_nt: TGTGCCAGCAGTTCCCAGAGGTCCGCTGGAAACACCATATATTTT
cdr3_aa: CASSSQRSAGNTIYF

d_call: NA
clone_size: NA
v_call: TRBV7-9
j_call: TRBJ2-1
cdr3_nt: TGTGCCAGCAGCTTAGTACTAGGAGGCGTTTATGAGCAGTTCTTC
cdr3_aa: CASSLVLGGVYEQFF

d_call: NA
clone_size: NA
v_call: TRBV3-1/TRBV3-2
j_call: TRBJ1-5
cdr3_nt: TGTGCCAGCAGCCAAGATCTGGCTGTTCCGCCCCAGCATTTT
cdr3_aa: CASSQDLAVPPQHF

d_call: TRBD1
clone_size: once
v_call: TRBV30
j_call: TRBJ1-4
cdr3_nt: TGTGCCTGGAGTCGGACAGGGGGCTATGAAAAACTGTTTTTT
cdr3_aa: CAWSRTGGYEKLFF

d_call: NA
clone_size: NA
v_call: TRBV25-1
j_call: TRBJ1-2
cdr3_nt: TGTGCCAGCAGGGGAGATAACTATGGCTACACCTTC
cdr3_aa: CASRGDNYGYTF

d_call: NA
clone_size: NA
v_call: TRBV9
j_call: TRBJ1-4
cdr3_nt: TGTGCCAGCAGCACCGGGACTTCAACGACTGAAAAACTGTTTTTT
cdr3_aa: CASSTGTSTTEKLFF

d_call: TRBD1
clone_size: NA
v_call: TRBV5-1
j_call: TRBJ1-6
cdr3_nt: TGCGCCAGCAGCTTGGAACCGGGACAGGGTGTGTCACCCCTCCACTTT
cdr3_aa: CASSLEPGQGVSPLHF

d_call: NA
clone_size: NA
v_call: TRBV7-8
j_call: TRBJ2-3
cdr3_nt: TGTGCCAGCAGCTTTCGTCTACTAGCAGCTAGCACAGATACGCAGTATTTT
cdr3_aa: CASSFRLLAASTDTQYF

d_call: NA
clone_size: NA
v_call: TRBV4-1
j_call: TRBJ2-3
cdr3_nt: TGCGCCAGCAGCCAAGGGCCTCCGGATACGCAGTATTTT
cdr3_aa: CASSQGPPDTQYF

d_call: TRBD1
clone_size: few
v_call: TRBV6-1
j_call: TRBJ2-7
cdr3_nt: TGTGCCAGCAGTGAAGATACAGGGGGCTCCTACGAGCAGTACTTC
cdr3_aa: CASSEDTGGSYEQYF